This T cell receptor beta chain was recorded in a study of blood T cell repertoires in COVID-19. Study context: The United States, Italy and Spain were the sources of the acute and convalescent COVID-19 samples. Nucleic acid was either cDNA or gDNA, and it came from T cells, B-cell-depleted T cells, or PBMCs.

With V trimmed by 7 bases and J by 3 bases, 5 bases remained unmatched. In germline, CDR1 is SGHRS, CDR2 YFSETQ. The CDR3 extends over 13 amino acids. As originally analysed: By means of reference gene primer amplification, nucleated cell counts were estimated. This table comes from immunoSEQ multiplex PCR, and its TCRdb copy is limited to in-frame clones, with some not included. Clone size and V and J calls were adopted from that table, with D and trimming inferred from the DNA. Among 100,000 to 150,000 clones, approximately 84% were seen once, and the ten largest hold 9% to 15%. Sequencing input: peripheral blood. This chain connects TRBV5-1 to TRBJ1-1; 8 bases line up with TRBD1. The sequence came from a woman aged 60-70 years with acute or convalescent COVID-19. The CDR3 region has the DNA TGCGCCAGCGGACAGGGCTGGGACACTGAAGCTTTCTTT. Its protein is CASGQGWDTEAFF.